The sequence of this T cell receptor beta chain was determined in a study of shared clonotypes between healthy human individuals. Profiled with immunoSEQ multiplex PCR; TCRdb holds only in-frame clones, not every one. The sample has 600,000 to 700,000 clones; 73% are singletons. The CDR3 runs to 14 residues. CDR1 and CDR2 (germline): SGHTA, FQGNSA. V gave up 2 bases and J gave up 4 bases, with 10 bases separating them. The chain recombines TRBV7-2 with TRBJ2-3; D possibly uses TRBD1 or TRBD2 (5 bases each). This clonotype was sampled from a woman aged 25 to 39 in good health. Source material: memory CD4+ T cells sorted from blood. The subset was: CD45RA-negative fraction. In nucleotides, the CDR3 is TGTGCCAGCAGCTTATGGGGGAGAGCAGATACGCAGTATTTT. As protein: CASSLWGRADTQYF.